The next 7 T cell receptor beta chains were all read from a single sample in a study of response to subunit inactivated influenza vaccine. Each CDR3 protein gets one entry after TCRdb re-called the RT-PCR reads with MiXCR. The sample holds 150,000 to 200,000 distinct CDR3 sequences, approximately 11% seen once. This sample comprised non-naive T cells sorted from PBMCs, obtained 45 days after vaccination. Receptors were obtained from a man aged 50 to 59 who received an inactivated influenza vaccine.

The chain employs TRBV29-1 and TRBJ2-3; D is perhaps TRBD2 (6 bases). The CDR3 spans 14 residues. Deletions cut 5 bases from V and 0 bases from J, with 12 bases between. Germline assignment: CDR1 SQVTM and CDR2 ANQGSEA. CDR3 in DNA: TGCAGCGTTAAGTCCCGGGAGAGCACAGATACGCAGTATTTT. Protein sequence: CSVKSRESTDTQYF.

This clonotype was picked up a small number of times. The V gene is TRBV5-1, the J gene TRBJ2-3; TRBD2 matches 8 bases. CDR1 and CDR2 from the germline V gene are SGHRS and YFSETQ. The length of the CDR3 is 15 residues. The junction had 8 bases not matched to a gene; V was cut back by 2 bases and J by 6 bases. The CDR3 reads CASSFGGGSLDTQYF. CDR3 sequence (DNA): TGCGCCAGCAGCTTCGGGGGGGGCTCCCTTGATACGCAGTATTTT.

This clonotype was recorded at least ten times. CDR3 protein: CASSSPGLNTEAFF. The CDR3 DNA is TGTGCCAGCAGTTCCCCAGGCCTAAACACTGAAGCTTTCTTT. The rearrangement links TRBV28 to TRBJ1-1; D remains ambiguous. The CDR3 is 14 amino acids. Germline V gene data show CDR1 as MDHEN and CDR2 as SYDVKM. V shed 4 bases and J shed 2 bases, with 11 bases lying between them.

This clonotype appeared a few times. DNA for the CDR3: TGTGCCAGCAGCCATAAACAGGGGACCTACGAGCAGTACTTC. Translated: CASSHKQGTYEQYF. This chain joins TRBV7-6 and TRBJ2-7, with TRBD1 matching over 7 bases. V was pared by 5 bases and J by 2 bases, with 6 bases of the junction left unmatched. The CDR3 has 14 residues. The germline V gene has CDR1 SGHVS and CDR2 FNYEAQ.

This clonotype has only a few counts. The chain is built from TRBV10-3 and TRBJ2-5; D unresolved. V gave up 4 bases and J gave up 2 bases, with 11 bases separating them. In germline, CDR1 is ENHRY, CDR2 SYGVKD. The CDR3 runs 14 residues. The CDR3 bases are TGTGCCATCAGTGCCCGTGGGGAACAAGAGACCCAGTACTTC. This gives the protein CAISARGEQETQYF.

This clonotype was observed a few times. The chain links TRBV7-9 to TRBJ2-1; tentatively, D is TRBD1 (6 bases). CDR3 length: 15 amino acids. The V gene lost 7 bases and the J gene lost 5 bases, with 18 bases spanning the gap. CDR1 and CDR2 (germline): SEHNR, FQNEAQ (reference sequence). The CDR3 sequence: CASILEVQGHNEQFF. CDR3 DNA: TGTGCCAGCATCCTTGAGGTACAGGGCCACAATGAGCAGTTCTTC.

This clonotype was counted ten times or more. The chain combines TRBV27 with TRBJ1-1; D gene uncertain. The CDR3 loop spans 14 amino acids. The V and J ends lost 3 bases and 0 bases respectively, with 8 bases between them. The germline V gene has CDR1 MNHEY and CDR2 SMNVEV (reference sequence). In nucleotides, the CDR3 is TGTGCCAGCAGTTTCAGCATACTGAACACTGAAGCTTTCTTT. Translated: CASSFSILNTEAFF.